This is a list of T cell receptor beta chains from one sample in a study of beta chain features in type 1 diabetes. Profiled with immunoSEQ multiplex PCR; TCRdb holds only in-frame clones, not every one. The data hold 450,000 or so clones, with roughly an eighth observed a single time. The specimen was naive CD4+ T cells from blood. The receptors here all came from a woman under 30 in good health. CDR3s include the opening cysteine and the closing phenylalanine or tryptophan. Fields, in order: J gene, CDR3 length, clone size, V gene, CDR3 protein. Clone size is not always given. Where it is, it says once, few, many or a class for expanded clones.

J gene: TRBJ2-1
CDR3 length: 15
clone size: few
V gene: TRBV19
CDR3 protein: CASSPGTDSYNEQFF

J gene: TRBJ2-2
CDR3 length: 13
clone size: few
V gene: TRBV7-9
CDR3 protein: CASSSWNTGELFF

J gene: TRBJ2-3
CDR3 length: 13
clone size: few
V gene: TRBV19
CDR3 protein: CASRDRGGDTQYF

J gene: TRBJ2-5
CDR3 length: 14
clone size: many
V gene: TRBV7-9
CDR3 protein: CASTLQGRTETQYF

J gene: TRBJ2-6
CDR3 length: 13
clone size: NA
V gene: TRBV4-3
CDR3 protein: CASRNPGANVLTF

J gene: TRBJ2-2
CDR3 length: 15
clone size: few
V gene: TRBV7-7
CDR3 protein: CASSLGQGNTGELFF

J gene: TRBJ2-1
CDR3 length: 15
clone size: NA
V gene: TRBV11-3
CDR3 protein: CASSSSGTVDNEQFF

J gene: TRBJ1-3
CDR3 length: 15
clone size: NA
V gene: TRBV10-3
CDR3 protein: CAISDSSWGRNTIYF

J gene: TRBJ2-1
CDR3 length: 13
clone size: NA
V gene: TRBV7-7
CDR3 protein: CASSLAGLNEQFF

J gene: TRBJ2-2
CDR3 length: 17
clone size: NA
V gene: TRBV11-2
CDR3 protein: CASSLTIPGLLTGELFF

J gene: TRBJ1-5
CDR3 length: 17
clone size: NA
V gene: TRBV30
CDR3 protein: CAWTPDRGGLGNQPQHF

J gene: TRBJ2-1
CDR3 length: 11
clone size: NA
V gene: TRBV7-2
CDR3 protein: CASSQTSEQFF

J gene: TRBJ1-2
CDR3 length: 12
clone size: NA
V gene: TRBV7-2
CDR3 protein: CASSLQGHGYTF

J gene: TRBJ2-3
CDR3 length: 15
clone size: few
V gene: TRBV4-3
CDR3 protein: CASSQAGALGDTQYF

J gene: TRBJ1-2
CDR3 length: 15
clone size: NA
V gene: TRBV7-2
CDR3 protein: CASSSQGQTLDGYTF

J gene: TRBJ2-7
CDR3 length: 15
clone size: many
V gene: TRBV30
CDR3 protein: CAWSPRQGDLYEQYF

J gene: TRBJ2-1
CDR3 length: 12
clone size: many
V gene: TRBV30
CDR3 protein: CAWSVSSGRGVF

J gene: TRBJ1-5
CDR3 length: 13
clone size: NA
V gene: TRBV6-1
CDR3 protein: CASSTRRDQPQHF

J gene: TRBJ2-5
CDR3 length: 13
clone size: few
V gene: TRBV7-9
CDR3 protein: CATPRGRGETQYF

J gene: TRBJ1-1
CDR3 length: 13
clone size: few
V gene: TRBV29-1
CDR3 protein: CSVNVQANTEAFF

J gene: TRBJ2-7
CDR3 length: 13
clone size: NA
V gene: TRBV9
CDR3 protein: CASSVVSGGEQYF

J gene: TRBJ2-5
CDR3 length: 12
clone size: NA
V gene: TRBV11-2
CDR3 protein: CASSLVAASQYF

J gene: TRBJ2-7
CDR3 length: 14
clone size: NA
V gene: TRBV30
CDR3 protein: CAWRPTSNPYEQYF

J gene: TRBJ1-1
CDR3 length: 13
clone size: few
V gene: TRBV7-2
CDR3 protein: CASSSRWMPEAFF

J gene: TRBJ2-7
CDR3 length: 15
clone size: few
V gene: TRBV6-5
CDR3 protein: CASSYSQQGFHEQYF

J gene: TRBJ2-7
CDR3 length: 13
clone size: NA
V gene: TRBV7-8
CDR3 protein: CASSLAGGYEQYF

J gene: TRBJ1-1
CDR3 length: 14
clone size: NA
V gene: TRBV29-1
CDR3 protein: CSVVRRTMNTEAFF

J gene: TRBJ2-3
CDR3 length: 15
clone size: NA
V gene: TRBV28
CDR3 protein: CASSPSRGTADTQYF

J gene: TRBJ2-2
CDR3 length: 14
clone size: few
V gene: TRBV7-2
CDR3 protein: CASSSGIDTGELFF

J gene: TRBJ2-3
CDR3 length: 11
clone size: NA
V gene: TRBV5-1
CDR3 protein: CASSKDDTQYF

J gene: TRBJ2-5
CDR3 length: 13
clone size: few
V gene: TRBV4-3
CDR3 protein: CASSQLLQETQYF

J gene: TRBJ2-1
CDR3 length: 14
clone size: NA
V gene: TRBV15
CDR3 protein: CATSRQGGSREQFF

J gene: TRBJ2-3
CDR3 length: 13
clone size: NA
V gene: TRBV6-6
CDR3 protein: CASSRGITDTQYF

J gene: TRBJ2-5
CDR3 length: 13
clone size: few
V gene: TRBV7-2
CDR3 protein: CASSLLGSETQYF

J gene: TRBJ2-7
CDR3 length: 14
clone size: few
V gene: TRBV19
CDR3 protein: CASRAPGLEYEQYF

J gene: TRBJ2-5
CDR3 length: 13
clone size: few
V gene: TRBV5-1
CDR3 protein: CASSPGLAETQYF

J gene: TRBJ2-1
CDR3 length: 14
clone size: NA
V gene: TRBV4-3
CDR3 protein: CASSQDFGVDEQFF

J gene: TRBJ2-1
CDR3 length: 15
clone size: NA
V gene: TRBV7-2
CDR3 protein: CASSLKASSYNEQFF

J gene: TRBJ2-1
CDR3 length: 17
clone size: few
V gene: TRBV4-1
CDR3 protein: CASSQDSAEEIRKEQFF

J gene: TRBJ2-7
CDR3 length: 15
clone size: few
V gene: TRBV4-3
CDR3 protein: CASSQEVNTDYEQYF

J gene: TRBJ2-1
CDR3 length: 14
clone size: NA
V gene: TRBV9
CDR3 protein: CASSAYSSYNEQFF

J gene: TRBJ2-6
CDR3 length: 14
clone size: few
V gene: TRBV7-2
CDR3 protein: CASSAAGAGLVLTF

J gene: TRBJ2-4
CDR3 length: 14
clone size: few
V gene: TRBV29-1
CDR3 protein: CSVERVGGSNIQYF

J gene: TRBJ2-3
CDR3 length: 13
clone size: NA
V gene: TRBV7-8
CDR3 protein: CASKRRGSDTQYF

J gene: TRBJ2-2
CDR3 length: 16
clone size: NA
V gene: TRBV10-3
CDR3 protein: CAIRANRGLNTGELFF

J gene: TRBJ2-3
CDR3 length: 15
clone size: few
V gene: TRBV7-9
CDR3 protein: CASSRDRGRSGTQYF

J gene: TRBJ2-3
CDR3 length: 15
clone size: NA
V gene: TRBV9
CDR3 protein: CASNFGLLFTDTQYF